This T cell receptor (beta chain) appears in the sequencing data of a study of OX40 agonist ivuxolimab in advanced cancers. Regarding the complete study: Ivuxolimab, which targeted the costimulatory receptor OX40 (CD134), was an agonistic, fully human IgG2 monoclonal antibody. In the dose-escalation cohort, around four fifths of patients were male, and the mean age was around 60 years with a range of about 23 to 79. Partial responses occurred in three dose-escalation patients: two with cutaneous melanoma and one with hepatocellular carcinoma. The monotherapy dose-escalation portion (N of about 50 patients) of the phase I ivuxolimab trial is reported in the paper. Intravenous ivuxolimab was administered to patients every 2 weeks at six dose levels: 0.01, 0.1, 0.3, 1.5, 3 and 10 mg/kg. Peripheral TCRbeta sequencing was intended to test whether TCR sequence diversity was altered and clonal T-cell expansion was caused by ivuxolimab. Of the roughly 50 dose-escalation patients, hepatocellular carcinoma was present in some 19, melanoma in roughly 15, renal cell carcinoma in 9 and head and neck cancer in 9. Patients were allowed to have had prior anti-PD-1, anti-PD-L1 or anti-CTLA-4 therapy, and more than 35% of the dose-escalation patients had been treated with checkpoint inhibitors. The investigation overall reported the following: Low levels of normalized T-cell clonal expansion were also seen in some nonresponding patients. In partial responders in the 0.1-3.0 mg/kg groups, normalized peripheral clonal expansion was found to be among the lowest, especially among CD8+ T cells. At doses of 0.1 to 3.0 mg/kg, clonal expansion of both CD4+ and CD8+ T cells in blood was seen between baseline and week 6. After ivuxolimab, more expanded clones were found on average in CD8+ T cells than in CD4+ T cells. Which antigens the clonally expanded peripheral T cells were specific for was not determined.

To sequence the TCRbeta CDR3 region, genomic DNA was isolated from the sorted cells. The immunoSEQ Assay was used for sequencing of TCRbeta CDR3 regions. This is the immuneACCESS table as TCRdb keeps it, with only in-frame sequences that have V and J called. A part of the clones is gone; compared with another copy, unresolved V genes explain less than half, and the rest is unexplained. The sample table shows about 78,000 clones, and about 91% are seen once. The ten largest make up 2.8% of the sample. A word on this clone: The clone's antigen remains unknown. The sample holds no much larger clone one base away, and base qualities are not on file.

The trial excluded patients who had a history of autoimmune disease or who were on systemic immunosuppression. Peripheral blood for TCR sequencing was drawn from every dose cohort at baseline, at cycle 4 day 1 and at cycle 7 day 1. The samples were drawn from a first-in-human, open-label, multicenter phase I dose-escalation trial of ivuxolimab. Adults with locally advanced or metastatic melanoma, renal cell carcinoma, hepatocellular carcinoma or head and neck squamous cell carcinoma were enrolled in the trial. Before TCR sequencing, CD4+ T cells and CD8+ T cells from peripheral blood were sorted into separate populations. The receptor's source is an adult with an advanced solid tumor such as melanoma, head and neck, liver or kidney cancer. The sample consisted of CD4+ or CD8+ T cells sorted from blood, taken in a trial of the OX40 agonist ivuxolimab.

The sequence in DNA is TGTGCCAGCAGCCCCATCCCGGGACTACTCAATGAGCAGTTCTTC. This encodes CASSPIPGLLNEQFF. The chain joins TRBV11-3 to TRBJ2-1; 7 bases in the middle match TRBD2. CDR1 and CDR2, per the germline V gene, are SGHNT and YENEEA. V and J are trimmed by 5 bases and 6 bases, and the gene matches miss 10 bases of the junction. The CDR3 runs 15 residues from the cysteine to the phenylalanine. Only the CDR3 region is kept as DNA, spanning 45 bases read in frame from base 1. This CDR3, with the reference TRBV11-3 and TRBJ2-1 proteins standing in past its ends, gives the full variable domain EAGVVQSPRYKIIEKKQPVAFWCNPISGHNTLYWYLQNLGQGPELLIRYENEEAVDDSQLPKDRFSAERLKGVDSTLKIQPAELGDSAVYLCASSPIPGLLNEQFFGPGTRLTVL.